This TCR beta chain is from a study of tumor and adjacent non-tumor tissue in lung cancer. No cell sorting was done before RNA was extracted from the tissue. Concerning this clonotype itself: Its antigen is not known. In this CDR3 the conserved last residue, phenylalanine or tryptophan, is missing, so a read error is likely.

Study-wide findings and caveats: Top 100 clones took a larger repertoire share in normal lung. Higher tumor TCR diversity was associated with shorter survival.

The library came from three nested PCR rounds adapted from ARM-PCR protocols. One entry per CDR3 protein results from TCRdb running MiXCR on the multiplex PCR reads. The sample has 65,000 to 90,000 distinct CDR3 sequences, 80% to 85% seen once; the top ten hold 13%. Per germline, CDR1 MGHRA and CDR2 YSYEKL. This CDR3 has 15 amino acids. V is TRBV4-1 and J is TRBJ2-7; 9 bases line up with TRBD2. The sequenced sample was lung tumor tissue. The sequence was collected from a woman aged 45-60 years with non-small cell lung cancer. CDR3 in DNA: TGCGTCAGCAGCCAAAGACTAGCGGAGTCCTACGAGCAGTACATC. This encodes CVSSQRLAESYEQYI.